The 26 T cell receptor beta chains below come from one sample, sequenced in a study of cytomegalovirus exposure and HLA in healthy donors. The PCR used 60 Vbeta and 13 Jbeta primers. Only in-frame clones appear in the TCRdb table, and some are missing; sequencing was by immunoSEQ multiplex PCR. The data show roughly 220,000 clones, with approximately 70% seen just once and approximately 1.7% held by the top ten. The sample was PBMCs. These receptors were obtained from a woman aged 25 to 45 in good health and CMV-seronegative.

The chain recombines TRBV29-1 with TRBJ1-2, with 9 bases aligning to TRBD1. The CDR3 is made up of 12 amino acids. Germline V gives CDR1 SQVTM, CDR2 ANQGSEA. The J segment lost 8 bases and the V segment lost 7 bases, leaving 8 bases of the junction unmatched. The CDR3 coding sequence is TGCAGCGCCGAGGACAGGGGCCGCGGCTACACCTTC. It translates to CSAEDRGRGYTF.

This clone came up once. V usage is TRBV6-1 and J usage is TRBJ1-1; unclear D gene. The V gene's germline CDR1 is MNHNS and CDR2 SASEGT. V was cut by 6 bases and J by 1 base, with 12 bases left in between. CDR3 length: 14 amino acids. CDR3 in DNA: TGTGCCAGCAGCCGGTACACAGAGAACACTGAAGCTTTCTTT. Translating gives CASSRYTENTEAFF.

This clone was picked up one time. The chain employs TRBV6-5 and TRBJ1-1; D unclear. Germline CDR1 reads MNHEY; CDR2 reads SVGAGI. The CDR3 spans 13 residues. The ends were cut back, 5 bases at V and 6 bases at J, with 13 bases in the middle. CDR3 sequence reads: CASSNSQSPEAFF. The DNA of the CDR3 is TGTGCCAGCAGTAACAGCCAGTCCCCTGAAGCTTTCTTT.

DNA of the CDR3: TGCAGTGCTCCACTGTTGACTGAAGCTTTCTTT. Translation gives CSAPLLTEAFF. The V and J genes are TRBV20-1 and TRBJ1-1; no clear D. CDR3 size: 11 residues. Trimming cost V 5 bases and J 5 bases, with 9 bases left between them. From germline, CDR1 is DFQATT and CDR2 SNEGSKA (reference sequence).

The chain links TRBV6-6 to TRBJ2-5; D possibly corresponds to TRBD2 (5 bases). Germline V gene sequence: CDR1 MNHNY, CDR2 SVGAGI (reference sequence). Trimming stripped 4 bases from V and 7 bases from J, with 10 bases between. The CDR3 runs 12 residues. The CDR3 coding sequence is TGTGCCAGCAGTTTTGCCGAGGGGACCCAGTACTTC. Protein product: CASSFAEGTQYF.

The V and J genes are TRBV6-5 and TRBJ1-4; D is possibly TRBD1 (6 bases). Germline CDR1 MNHEY, CDR2 SVGAGI. The CDR3 contains 15 residues. V lost 6 bases and J lost 2, with 13 bases in between. The CDR3 spells CASRLQGVTNEKLFF. The CDR3 coding sequence is TGTGCCAGCAGATTACAGGGTGTCACTAATGAAAAACTGTTTTTT.

The V gene is TRBV2, the J gene TRBJ1-1; possible D gene TRBD1, 5 bases. Germline V gene lookup returns CDR1 SNHLY and CDR2 FYNNEI. The CDR3 is 14 residues long. Trimming removed 8 bases at V and 4 bases at J, with 17 bases between. CDR3 DNA: TGTGCCAGCTTAGGGGAGGGGCGCGTCACTGAAGCTTTCTTT. It codes for CASLGEGRVTEAFF.

The V and J genes are TRBV6-1 and TRBJ2-7; no definite D call. V was clipped by 5 bases and J by 0 bases, with 8 bases between them. The CDR3 is 13 residues long. Looked up from germline, CDR1 is MNHNS and CDR2 is SASEGT. CDR3 protein: CASSYRSSYEQYF. CDR3 bases: TGTGCCAGCAGTTATAGGAGCTCCTACGAGCAGTACTTC.

The V gene is TRBV19, the J gene TRBJ1-2; D is uncertain. This CDR3 contains 11 residues. CDR1 and CDR2 from the germline V gene are LNHDA and SQIVND (reference sequence). The germline V and J ends were trimmed by 7 bases and 8 bases, with 11 bases remaining between them. The CDR3 here is CASNSVSGYTF. In DNA, the CDR3 is TGTGCCAGTAATTCGGTTAGCGGCTACACCTTC.

The chain employs TRBV7-9 and TRBJ1-1; a possible D gene is TRBD1 (6 bases). Germline V gene sequence: CDR1 SEHNR, CDR2 FQNEAQ (reference sequence). This CDR3 has 16 amino acids. Trimming cost V 2 bases and J 3 bases, with 16 bases left between them. CDR3 region: CASSLRGGAGDTEAFF. The CDR3 nucleotides are TGTGCCAGCAGCTTACGAGGGGGGGCGGGTGACACTGAAGCTTTCTTT.

This clone appeared a few times. V usage is TRBV5-1 and J usage is TRBJ2-3; 9 bases fit TRBD2. Germline V gene sequence: CDR1 SGHRS, CDR2 YFSETQ. The V segment lost 4 bases and the J segment 4 bases; nucleotides outside the gene matches: 13. The CDR3 contains 17 residues. The CDR3 loop reads CASSQRLAEDPPDTQYF. CDR3 in DNA: TGCGCCAGCAGCCAAAGACTAGCGGAAGACCCCCCAGATACGCAGTATTTT. Supplemented by reference TRBV5-1 and TRBJ2-3, the full variable domain reads KAGVTQTPRYLIKTRGQQVTLSCSPISGHRSVSWYQQTPGQGLQFLFEYFSETQRNKGNFPGRFSGRQFSNSRSEMNVSTLELGDSALYLCASSQRLAEDPPDTQYFGPGTRLTVL.

This rearrangement joins TRBV19 to TRBJ1-1; 9 bases are a match to TRBD1. Germline V gene lookup returns CDR1 LNHDA and CDR2 SQIVND (reference sequence). The CDR3 is 17 residues long. V was pared by 2 bases and J by 8 bases, with 15 bases of the junction left unmatched. CDR3 loop: CASSIFFGTGSTWEAFF. The DNA for the CDR3 is TGTGCCAGTAGTATATTTTTCGGGACAGGGTCTACCTGGGAAGCTTTCTTT.

The J gene is TRBJ2-7, the V gene TRBV19, with 7 positions matching TRBD1. Trimming removed 4 bases from V and 5 bases from J; junction bases left unmatched: 5. The germline CDR1 and CDR2 sequences are LNHDA and SQIVND (reference sequence). This CDR3 spans 13 amino acids. The DNA of the CDR3 is TGTGCCAGTAGTACAGGGGGTTTCGACGAGCAGTACTTC. Protein: CASSTGGFDEQYF.

This chain joins TRBV6-5 and TRBJ1-2; TRBD1 matches 8 bases. The CDR3 sequence is 14 residues long. The germline V gene has CDR1 MNHEY and CDR2 SVGAGI. Trimming removed 0 bases from V and 8 bases from J; junction bases left unmatched: 5. This chain's CDR3 is CASSYSRDRRGYTF. The CDR3 coding sequence is TGTGCCAGCAGTTACTCCCGGGACAGGCGAGGCTACACCTTC.

This rearrangement joins TRBV27 to TRBJ2-2; TRBD2 agrees at 7 bases. V shed 3 bases, J shed 6 bases, and the junction held 7 bases outside the gene matches. The CDR3 has 15 amino acids. Germline assignment: CDR1 MNHEY and CDR2 SMNVEV (reference sequence). CDR3 nucleotides: TGTGCCAGCAGTTTCGAACTAGCGAAGGCCGGGGAGCTGTTTTTT. The encoded protein is CASSFELAKAGELFF.

The V gene is TRBV29-1, the J gene TRBJ2-3; 12 bases agree with TRBD2. The germline gives CDR1 SQVTM, CDR2 ANQGSEA. The CDR3 totals 18 residues. V gave up 1 base and J gave up 3 bases; unmatched junction bases: 11. In DNA form, the CDR3 reads TGCAGCGTTGAAGGACTAGCGGGGGCCGCGGGGTATACAGATACGCAGTATTTT. It yields the protein CSVEGLAGAAGYTDTQYF.

This sequence joins TRBV30 and TRBJ2-7; TRBD2 matches 12 bases. The CDR3 sequence is 14 residues long. Trimming took 1 base from V and 3 from J; bases not matched to a gene: 1. Germline V CDR1 and CDR2: GTSNPN, SVGIG (reference sequence). The CDR3 DNA follows: TGTGCCTGGAGTGCTAGCGGGGGGGACTACGAGCAGTACTTC. Translation gives CAWSASGGDYEQYF.

This chain joins TRBV6-1 and TRBJ2-7; 7 bases map to TRBD1. With 7 bases clipped from V and 2 bases from J, the junction kept 8 bases outside the gene matches. Per germline, CDR1 MNHNS and CDR2 SASEGT. This CDR3 region has 14 residues. The CDR3, as DNA: TGTGCCAGCACCCCTACAGGGGCCCCCTACGAGCAGTACTTC. Translation: CASTPTGAPYEQYF.

In the case of this clone: The sample carries other DNA sequences with the same CDR3. The gene calls are TRBV19 and TRBJ2-1; tentative D call: TRBD2 (6 bases). CDR1 is LNHDA and CDR2 is SQIVND in the germline V gene (reference sequence). With 0 bases removed from V and 3 bases from J, the gap between germline ends came to 12 bases. The CDR3 consists of 16 residues. The CDR3 loop reads CASSIDRDSYYNEQFF. CDR3 sequence (DNA): TGTGCCAGTAGTATAGACAGGGACTCCTACTACAATGAGCAGTTCTTC. Looking up the rest from reference TRBV19 and TRBJ2-1 gives the full variable domain: DGGITQSPKYLFRKEGQNVTLSCEQNLNHDAMYWYRQDPGQGLRLIYYSQIVNDFQKGDIAEGYSVSREKKESFPLTVTSAQKNPTAFYLCASSIDRDSYYNEQFFGPGTRLTVL.

The chain joins TRBV29-1 to TRBJ2-7; TRBD2 is a possible D gene (5 bases). The CDR3 extends over 13 amino acids. CDR1 is SQVTM, CDR2 ANQGSEA, per germline. Trimming shortened V by 7 bases and J by 0 bases, and 13 bases separated the two germline ends. CDR3 coding DNA: TGCAGCGCCCGGACTGGAAGCTCCTACGAGCAGTACTTC. Protein product: CSARTGSSYEQYF.

The rearrangement uses TRBV7-9 and TRBJ2-4; D gene ambiguous. CDR1 is SEHNR and CDR2 is FQNEAQ in the germline V gene (reference sequence). The V and J ends lost 3 bases and 7 bases respectively, with 10 bases between them. This CDR3 is built from 13 residues. CDR3 loop: CASSFPPGNIQYF. CDR3 nucleotides: TGTGCCAGCAGCTTCCCCCCCGGGAACATTCAGTACTTC.

The chain employs TRBV4-1 and TRBJ2-7; 8 nucleotides align to TRBD1. The germline CDR1 and CDR2 sequences are MGHRA and YSYEKL. CDR3 length equals 14 residues. V dropped 1 base and J dropped 4; count of bases not matched to a gene: 3. The CDR3 region has the DNA TGCGCCAGCAGCCAAGGACAGGGGTATTACGAGCAGTACTTC. This codes for CASSQGQGYYEQYF.

The genes are TRBV7-9 and TRBJ2-4; 9 nucleotides agree with TRBD1. Germline CDR1 and CDR2: SEHNR and FQNEAQ (reference sequence). Trimming at V came to 5 bases and at J to 3 bases, leaving 11 bases not matched to a gene. The CDR3 is made up of 17 amino acids. In DNA form, the CDR3 reads TGTGCCAGCAGCCCTATGGACAGGGGAGTCAACAAAAACATTCAGTACTTC. Its protein product is CASSPMDRGVNKNIQYF.

This rearrangement joins TRBV19 to TRBJ2-1, with D possibly matching TRBD1 (6 bases). The germline gives CDR1 LNHDA, CDR2 SQIVND (reference sequence). The CDR3 spans 13 residues. The V end was cut by 8 bases, the J end by 2 bases, with 10 bases between. This CDR3 is CASSRTAYNEQFF. CDR3 nucleotide sequence: TGTGCCAGTTCTCGGACAGCCTACAATGAGCAGTTCTTC.

The chain is built from TRBV7-8 and TRBJ2-7; 9 nucleotides line up with TRBD2. CDR1 and CDR2 (germline): SGHVS, FQNEAQ. V shed 1 base, J shed 0 bases, and the junction held 4 bases outside the gene matches. The CDR3 totals 16 residues. CDR3 in DNA: TGTGCCAGCAGCTTAGAGAGCGGGGGGCTCTCCTACGAGCAGTACTTC. It specifies CASSLESGGLSYEQYF.

The chain has TRBV2 and TRBJ2-5; TRBD1 matches 7 bases. The V gene end was trimmed by 0 bases and the J gene end by 2 bases; junction bases not matched to a gene: 6. Germline CDR1 reads SNHLY; CDR2 reads FYNNEI. This CDR3 has 16 residues. CDR3 protein: CASSEALWDSQETQYF. As DNA, the CDR3 is TGTGCCAGCAGTGAAGCGCTATGGGACAGTCAAGAGACCCAGTACTTC.